The entry that follows covers one TCR beta chain sequence. The antigen remains undetermined. This record comes from a study of blood T cells in healthy people across ages. Each sample used at least 7 million PBMCs. The amount of total RNA extracted per sample was at least 5.5 micrograms. Together with a sample-barcoded 5' primer, a J-beta primer mix was included in a second PCR lasting roughly 7 to 11 cycles. Each CDR3 protein is one row after TCRdb ran MiXCR on the 5' RACE reads. The sample holds 780,000 or so distinct CDR3 sequences, approximately 53% seen once. General study results and limits: Estimates drawn from one million T cells were deemed to understate diversity. Per million T cells, the diversity of TCR beta decreased roughly linearly as age advanced.

V was pared by 8 bases and J by 4 bases, with 14 bases of the junction left unmatched. There are 15 residues in the CDR3. Germline V gene lookup returns CDR1 LNHNV and CDR2 YYDKDF (reference sequence). This chain connects TRBV15 to TRBJ2-7; 7 nucleotides match TRBD1. Sequencing was done on a sample of blood. The clonotype was recovered from a man in his forties in good health. The CDR3 sequence is CATLGRPGGQYEQYF. CDR3 coding DNA: TGTGCCACCTTAGGAAGGCCAGGGGGTCAGTACGAGCAGTACTTC.